This T cell receptor (beta chain) was identified during a study of T cell changes during pregnancy in multiple sclerosis. Sequenced by immunoSEQ multiplex PCR; TCRdb stores in-frame clones only, minus some. The sample contains 35,000 or so clones, around 89% of which appear only once. Here the sequenced sample was CD4+ T cells from peripheral blood mononuclear cells, taken in the first trimester of pregnancy. The TCR comes from a female donor with multiple sclerosis, enrolled in a pregnancy study.

The CDR3 spells CSVFPQGAYTEAFF. The CDR3 nucleotides read TGCAGCGTTTTCCCACAGGGGGCGTACACTGAAGCTTTCTTT. This chain uses TRBV29-1 with TRBJ1-1; the match to TRBD1 covers 9 bases. The germline V gene encodes CDR1 SQVTM and CDR2 ANQGSEA. With V trimmed by 5 bases and J by 3 bases, 7 bases remained unmatched. The CDR3 extends over 14 amino acids.